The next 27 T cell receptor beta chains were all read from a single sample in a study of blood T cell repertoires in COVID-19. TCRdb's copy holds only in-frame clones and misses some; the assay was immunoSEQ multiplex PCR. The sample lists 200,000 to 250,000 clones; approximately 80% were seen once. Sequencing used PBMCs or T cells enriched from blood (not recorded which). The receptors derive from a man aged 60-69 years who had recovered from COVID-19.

CDR3 nucleotides: TGTGCCAGCAAAGACAGGGGACCTAATCAGCCCCAGCATTTT. It encodes CASKDRGPNQPQHF. J is TRBJ1-5 and V is TRBV6-6, with TRBD1 matching over 8 bases. The germline V gene has CDR1 MNHNY and CDR2 SVGAGI (reference sequence). The CDR3 sequence is 14 residues long. The ends lost 7 bases at V and 4 bases at J; junction bases unmatched: 6.

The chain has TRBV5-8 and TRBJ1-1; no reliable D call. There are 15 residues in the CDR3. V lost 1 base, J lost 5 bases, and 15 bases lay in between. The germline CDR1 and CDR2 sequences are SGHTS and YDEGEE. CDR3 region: CASSLLLQLTTEAFF. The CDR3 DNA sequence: TGTGCCAGCAGCTTGCTCCTGCAACTCACTACTGAAGCTTTCTTT.

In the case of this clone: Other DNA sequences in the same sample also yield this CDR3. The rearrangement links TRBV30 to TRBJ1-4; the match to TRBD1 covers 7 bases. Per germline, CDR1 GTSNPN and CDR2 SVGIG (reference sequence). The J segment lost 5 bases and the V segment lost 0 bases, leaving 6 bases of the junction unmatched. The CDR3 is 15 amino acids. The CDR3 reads CAWSVRGQRNEKLFF. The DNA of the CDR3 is TGTGCCTGGAGTGTACGGGGACAGAGAAATGAAAAACTGTTTTTT. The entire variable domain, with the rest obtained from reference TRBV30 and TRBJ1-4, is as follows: SQTIHQWPATLVQPVGSPLSLECTVEGTSNPNLYWYRQAAGRGLQLLFYSVGIGQISSEVPQNLSASRPQDRQFILSSKKLLLSDSGFYLCAWSVRGQRNEKLFFGSGTQLSVL.

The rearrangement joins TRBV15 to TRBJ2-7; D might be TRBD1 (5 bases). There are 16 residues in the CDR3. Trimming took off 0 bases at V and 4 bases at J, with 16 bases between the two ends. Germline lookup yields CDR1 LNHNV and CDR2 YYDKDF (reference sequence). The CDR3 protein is CATSREWAPQGYEQYF. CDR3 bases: TGTGCCACCAGCAGAGAGTGGGCCCCCCAGGGATACGAGCAGTACTTC. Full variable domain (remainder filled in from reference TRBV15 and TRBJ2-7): DAMVIQNPRYQVTQFGKPVTLSCSQTLNHNVMYWYQQKSSQAPKLLFHYYDKDFNNEADTPDNFQSRRPNTSFCFLDIRSPGLGDTAMYLCATSREWAPQGYEQYFGPGTRLTVT.

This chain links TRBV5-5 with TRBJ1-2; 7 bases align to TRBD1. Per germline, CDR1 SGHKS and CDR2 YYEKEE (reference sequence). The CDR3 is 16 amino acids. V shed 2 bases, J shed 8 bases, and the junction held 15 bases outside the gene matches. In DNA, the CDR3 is TGTGCCAGCAGCTTCTGGGACAGCCTACAGGGATTAGGCTACACCTTC. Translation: CASSFWDSLQGLGYTF.

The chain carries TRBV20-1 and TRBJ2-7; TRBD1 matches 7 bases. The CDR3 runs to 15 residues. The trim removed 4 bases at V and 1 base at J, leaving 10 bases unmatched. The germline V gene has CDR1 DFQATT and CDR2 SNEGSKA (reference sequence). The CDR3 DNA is TGCAGTGCTAATGACCGGGACAGAGCATCCTACGAGCAGTACTTC. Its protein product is CSANDRDRASYEQYF.

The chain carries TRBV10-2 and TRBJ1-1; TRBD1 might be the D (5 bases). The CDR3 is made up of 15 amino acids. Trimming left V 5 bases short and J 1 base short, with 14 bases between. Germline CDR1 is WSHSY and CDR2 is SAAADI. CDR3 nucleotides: TGCGCCAGCAGTCTGTTGAGACAGCAGAACACTGAAGCTTTCTTT. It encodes CASSLLRQQNTEAFF.

This CDR3 reads CASSLPAGGLEGYTF. The DNA of the CDR3 is TGTGCCAGCAGCTTACCCGCAGGGGGGTTGGAAGGCTACACCTTC. V and J are TRBV7-9 and TRBJ1-2; the match to TRBD1 covers 7 bases. Germline-derived CDR1 and CDR2 are SEHNR and FQNEAQ (reference sequence). J was trimmed by 8 bases and V by 2 bases; bases with no gene match: 11. The CDR3 has 15 amino acids.

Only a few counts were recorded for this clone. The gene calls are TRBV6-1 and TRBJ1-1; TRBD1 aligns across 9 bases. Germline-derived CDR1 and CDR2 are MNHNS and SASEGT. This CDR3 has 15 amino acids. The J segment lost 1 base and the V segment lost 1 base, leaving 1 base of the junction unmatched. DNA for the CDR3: TGTGCCAGCAGTGAAGTGGGACAGGGGAACACTGAAGCTTTCTTT. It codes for CASSEVGQGNTEAFF.

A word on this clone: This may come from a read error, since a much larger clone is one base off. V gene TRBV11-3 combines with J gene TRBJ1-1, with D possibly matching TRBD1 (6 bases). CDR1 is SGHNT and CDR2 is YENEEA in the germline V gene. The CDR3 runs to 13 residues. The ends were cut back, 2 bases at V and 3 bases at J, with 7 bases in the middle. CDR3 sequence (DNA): TGTGCCAGCAGCTTACACAGGGACACTGAAGCTTTCTTT. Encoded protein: CASSLHRDTEAFF.

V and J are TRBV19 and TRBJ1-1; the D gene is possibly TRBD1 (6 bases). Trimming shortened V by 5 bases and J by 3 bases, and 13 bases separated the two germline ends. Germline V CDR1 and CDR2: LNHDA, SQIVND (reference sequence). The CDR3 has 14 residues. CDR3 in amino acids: CASSAWDIYTEAFF. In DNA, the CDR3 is TGTGCCAGTAGTGCGTGGGACATTTACACTGAAGCTTTCTTT.

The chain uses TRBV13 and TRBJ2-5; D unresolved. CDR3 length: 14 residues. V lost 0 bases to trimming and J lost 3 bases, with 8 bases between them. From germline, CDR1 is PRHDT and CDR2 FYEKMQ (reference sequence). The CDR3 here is CASSLGSRKETQYF. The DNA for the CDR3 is TGTGCCAGCAGCTTAGGGTCCAGAAAAGAGACCCAGTACTTC.

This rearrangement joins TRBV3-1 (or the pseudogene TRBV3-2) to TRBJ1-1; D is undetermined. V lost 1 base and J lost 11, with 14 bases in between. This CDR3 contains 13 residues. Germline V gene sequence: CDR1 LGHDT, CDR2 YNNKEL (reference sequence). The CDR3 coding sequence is TGTGCCAGCAGCCAAGCTTCCGGGGTTTTGGCTTTCTTT. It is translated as CASSQASGVLAFF.

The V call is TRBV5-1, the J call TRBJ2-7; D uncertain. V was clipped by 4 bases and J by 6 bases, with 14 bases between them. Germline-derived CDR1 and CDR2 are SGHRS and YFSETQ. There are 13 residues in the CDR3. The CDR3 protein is CASSGTDLGEQYF. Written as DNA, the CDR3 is TGCGCCAGCAGCGGAACAGATTTGGGCGAGCAGTACTTC. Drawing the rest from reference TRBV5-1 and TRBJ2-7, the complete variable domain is KAGVTQTPRYLIKTRGQQVTLSCSPISGHRSVSWYQQTPGQGLQFLFEYFSETQRNKGNFPGRFSGRQFSNSRSEMNVSTLELGDSALYLCASSGTDLGEQYFGPGTRLTVT.

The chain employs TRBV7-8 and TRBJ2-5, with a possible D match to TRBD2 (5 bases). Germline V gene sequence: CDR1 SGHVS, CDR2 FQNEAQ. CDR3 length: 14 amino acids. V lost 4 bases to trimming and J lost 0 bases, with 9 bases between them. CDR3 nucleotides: TGTGCCAGCAGCTCAACCGGGAACCAAGAGACCCAGTACTTC. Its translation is CASSSTGNQETQYF.

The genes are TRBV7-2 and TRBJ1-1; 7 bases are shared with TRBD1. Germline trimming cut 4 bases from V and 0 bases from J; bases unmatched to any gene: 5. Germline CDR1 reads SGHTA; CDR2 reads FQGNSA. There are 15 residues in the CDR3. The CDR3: CASSSQTGLNTEAFF. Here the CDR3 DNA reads TGTGCCAGCAGCTCCCAGACAGGGTTGAACACTGAAGCTTTCTTT.

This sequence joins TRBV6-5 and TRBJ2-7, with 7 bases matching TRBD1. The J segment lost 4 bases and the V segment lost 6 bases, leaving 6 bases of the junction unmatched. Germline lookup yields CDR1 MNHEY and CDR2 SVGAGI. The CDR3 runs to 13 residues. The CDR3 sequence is CASSRDREYEQYF. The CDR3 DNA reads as TGTGCCAGCAGCCGAGACAGGGAATACGAGCAGTACTTC.

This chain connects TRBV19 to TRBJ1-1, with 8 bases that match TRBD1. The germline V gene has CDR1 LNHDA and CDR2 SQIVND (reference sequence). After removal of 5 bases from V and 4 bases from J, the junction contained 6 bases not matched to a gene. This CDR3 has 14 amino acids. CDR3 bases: TGTGCCAGTAGTTCAGGGGGCAGGATCACTGAAGCTTTCTTT. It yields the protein CASSSGGRITEAFF.

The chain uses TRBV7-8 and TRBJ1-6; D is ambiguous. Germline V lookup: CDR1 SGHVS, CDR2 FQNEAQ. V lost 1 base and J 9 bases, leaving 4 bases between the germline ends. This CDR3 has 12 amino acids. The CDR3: CASSLGGSPLHF. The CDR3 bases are TGTGCCAGCAGCTTAGGAGGTTCACCCCTCCACTTT.

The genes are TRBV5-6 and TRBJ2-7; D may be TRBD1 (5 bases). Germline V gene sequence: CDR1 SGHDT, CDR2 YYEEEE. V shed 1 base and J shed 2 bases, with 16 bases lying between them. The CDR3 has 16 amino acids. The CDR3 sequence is CASSLISAGYPYEQYF. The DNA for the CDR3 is TGTGCCAGCAGCTTGATTTCGGCAGGGTACCCCTACGAGCAGTACTTC. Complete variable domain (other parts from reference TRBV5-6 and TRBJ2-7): DAGVTQSPTHLIKTRGQQVTLRCSPKSGHDTVSWYQQALGQGPQFIFQYYEEEERQRGNFPDRFSGHQFPNYSSELNVNALLLGDSALYLCASSLISAGYPYEQYFGPGTRLTVT.

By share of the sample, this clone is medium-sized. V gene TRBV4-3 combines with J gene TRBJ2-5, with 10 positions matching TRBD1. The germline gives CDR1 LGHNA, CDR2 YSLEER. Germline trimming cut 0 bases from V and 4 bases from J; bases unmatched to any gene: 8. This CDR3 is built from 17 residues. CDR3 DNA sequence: TGCGCCAGCAGCCAAGATCTTGGGGGGACAGGGGCAGAGACCCAGTACTTC. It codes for CASSQDLGGTGAETQYF.

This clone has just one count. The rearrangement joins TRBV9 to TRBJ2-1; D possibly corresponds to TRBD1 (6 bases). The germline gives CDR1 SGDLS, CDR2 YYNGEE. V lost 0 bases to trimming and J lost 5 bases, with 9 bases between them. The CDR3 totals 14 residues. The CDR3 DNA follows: TGTGCCAGCAGCGTAGTGGGACACGACAATGAGCAGTTCTTC. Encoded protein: CASSVVGHDNEQFF.

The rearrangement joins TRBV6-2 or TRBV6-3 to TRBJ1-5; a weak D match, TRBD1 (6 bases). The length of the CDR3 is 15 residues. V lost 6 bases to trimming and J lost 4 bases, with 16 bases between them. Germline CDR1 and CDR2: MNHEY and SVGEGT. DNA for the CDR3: TGTGCCAGCAGCAAGGACAGTCTAACGAATCAGCCCCAGCATTTT. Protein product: CASSKDSLTNQPQHF.

The CDR3 is CASSQVQGGYGYTF. In DNA form, the CDR3 reads TGCGCCAGCAGCCAAGTACAGGGCGGGTATGGCTACACCTTC. V and J are TRBV4-3 and TRBJ1-2, with a possible D match to TRBD1 (6 bases). Germline V CDR1 and CDR2: LGHNA, YSLEER. V shed 1 base and J shed 5 bases, with 11 bases lying between them. This CDR3 has 14 amino acids.

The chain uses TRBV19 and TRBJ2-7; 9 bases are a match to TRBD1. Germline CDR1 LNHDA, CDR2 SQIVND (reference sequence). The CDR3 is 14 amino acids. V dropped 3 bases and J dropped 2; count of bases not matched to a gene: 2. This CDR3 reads CASSMGTGTYEQYF. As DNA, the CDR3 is TGTGCCAGTAGTATGGGGACAGGGACCTACGAGCAGTACTTC.

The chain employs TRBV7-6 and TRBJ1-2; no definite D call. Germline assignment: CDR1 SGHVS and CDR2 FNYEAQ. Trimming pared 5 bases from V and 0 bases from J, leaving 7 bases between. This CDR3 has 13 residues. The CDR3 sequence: CASSPGTNYGYTF. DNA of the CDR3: TGTGCCAGCAGCCCGGGGACTAACTATGGCTACACCTTC.

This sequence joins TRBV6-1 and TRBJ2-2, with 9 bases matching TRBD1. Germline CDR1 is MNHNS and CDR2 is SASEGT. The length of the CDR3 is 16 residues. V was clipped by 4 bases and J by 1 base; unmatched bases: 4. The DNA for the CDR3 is TGTGCCAGCAGTGCCCGGGACAGGGTGAACACCGGGGAGCTGTTTTTT. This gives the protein CASSARDRVNTGELFF.